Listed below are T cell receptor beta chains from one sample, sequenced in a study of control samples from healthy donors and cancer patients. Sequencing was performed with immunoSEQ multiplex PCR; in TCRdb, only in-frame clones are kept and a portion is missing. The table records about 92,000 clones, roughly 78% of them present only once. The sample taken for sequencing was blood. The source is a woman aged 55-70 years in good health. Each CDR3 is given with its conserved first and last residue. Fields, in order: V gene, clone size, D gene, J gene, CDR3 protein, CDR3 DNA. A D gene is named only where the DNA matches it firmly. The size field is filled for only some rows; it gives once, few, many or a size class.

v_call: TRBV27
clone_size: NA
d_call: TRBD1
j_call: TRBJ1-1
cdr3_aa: CASNSGGQGAEAFF
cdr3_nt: TGTGCCAGCAATTCGGGTGGGCAGGGGGCTGAAGCTTTCTTT

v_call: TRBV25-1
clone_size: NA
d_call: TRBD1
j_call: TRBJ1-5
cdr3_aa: CASSETGSNQPQHF
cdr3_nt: TGTGCCAGCAGTGAGACAGGGAGCAATCAGCCCCAGCATTTT

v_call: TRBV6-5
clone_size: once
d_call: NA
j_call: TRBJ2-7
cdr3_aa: CASRVTAVSSYEQYF
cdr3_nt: TGTGCCAGCAGGGTTACAGCGGTTAGCTCCTACGAGCAGTACTTC

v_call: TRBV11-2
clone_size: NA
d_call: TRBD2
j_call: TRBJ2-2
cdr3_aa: CASSQTPLAGETGELFF
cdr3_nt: TGTGCCAGCAGTCAGACTCCATTAGCGGGGGAGACCGGGGAGCTGTTTTTT

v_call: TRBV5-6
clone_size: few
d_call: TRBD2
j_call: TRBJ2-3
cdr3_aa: CASSLSSGGRDTQYF
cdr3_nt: TGTGCCAGCAGCTTGTCCAGCGGGGGCCGAGATACGCAGTATTTT

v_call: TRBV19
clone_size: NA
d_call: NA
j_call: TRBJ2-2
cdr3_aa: CASSIYTGELFF
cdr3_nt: TGTGCCAGTAGTATATATACCGGGGAGCTGTTTTTT

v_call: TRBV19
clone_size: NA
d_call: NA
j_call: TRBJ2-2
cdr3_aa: CASSIAGLNTGELFF
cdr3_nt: TGTGCCAGTAGTATTGCGGGCTTGAACACCGGGGAGCTGTTTTTT

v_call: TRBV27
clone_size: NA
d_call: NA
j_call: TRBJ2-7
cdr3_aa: CASSLKGGGNYEQYF
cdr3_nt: TGTGCCAGCAGTTTGAAGGGCGGAGGGAACTACGAGCAGTACTTC

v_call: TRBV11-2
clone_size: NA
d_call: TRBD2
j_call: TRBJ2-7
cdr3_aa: CASSSSGGPGEQYF
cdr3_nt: TGTGCCAGCAGCTCTAGCGGGGGGCCGGGGGAGCAGTACTTC

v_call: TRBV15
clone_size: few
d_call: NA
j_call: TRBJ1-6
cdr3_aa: CATSNPVYNSPLHF
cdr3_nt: TGTGCCACCAGCAACCCAGTCTATAATTCACCCCTCCACTTT

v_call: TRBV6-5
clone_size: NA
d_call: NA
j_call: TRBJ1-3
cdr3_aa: CATRHYSGNTIYF
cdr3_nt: TGTGCCACCCGACACTACTCTGGAAACACCATATATTTT

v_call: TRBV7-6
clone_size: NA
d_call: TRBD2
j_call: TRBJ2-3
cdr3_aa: CASSPATGEGVTDTQYF
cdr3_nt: TGTGCCAGCAGCCCTGCTACTGGGGAGGGCGTCACAGATACGCAGTATTTT

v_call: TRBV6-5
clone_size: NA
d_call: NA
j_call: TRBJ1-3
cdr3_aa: CASDQPPGNTIYF
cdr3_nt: TGTGCCAGCGACCAGCCTCCTGGAAACACCATATATTTT

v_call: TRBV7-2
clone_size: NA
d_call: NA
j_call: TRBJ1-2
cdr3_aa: CATHFGASTF
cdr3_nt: TGTGCCACCCACTTTGGGGCTAGCACCTTC

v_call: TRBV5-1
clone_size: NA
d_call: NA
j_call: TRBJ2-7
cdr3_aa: CASSLRGIANEQYF
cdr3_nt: TGCGCCAGCAGCTTGAGGGGGATCGCGAACGAGCAGTACTTC

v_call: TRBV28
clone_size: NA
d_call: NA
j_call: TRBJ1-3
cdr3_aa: CASSLFRVSGNTIYF
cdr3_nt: TGTGCCAGCAGTTTATTCAGGGTCTCTGGAAACACCATATATTTT

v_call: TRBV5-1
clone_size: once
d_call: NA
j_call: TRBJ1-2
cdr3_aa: CASSFTATGSDYGYTF
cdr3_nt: TGCGCCAGCAGCTTCACCGCTACAGGGTCCGACTATGGCTACACCTTC

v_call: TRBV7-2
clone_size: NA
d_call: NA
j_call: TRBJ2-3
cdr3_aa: CASSFKHTQYF
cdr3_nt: TGTGCCAGCAGCTTTAAGCATACGCAGTATTTT

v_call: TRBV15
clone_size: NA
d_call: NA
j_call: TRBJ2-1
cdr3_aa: CATSRLQGHYNEQFF
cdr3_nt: TGTGCCACCAGCAGATTGCAGGGACACTACAATGAGCAGTTCTTC

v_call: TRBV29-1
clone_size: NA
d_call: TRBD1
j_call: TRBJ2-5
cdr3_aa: CSVNRGQETQYF
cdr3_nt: TGCAGCGTCAACAGGGGCCAAGAGACCCAGTACTTC

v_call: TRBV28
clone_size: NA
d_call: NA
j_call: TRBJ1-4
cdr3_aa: CASSPSTNEKLFF
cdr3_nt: TGTGCCAGCAGTCCGTCAACTAATGAAAAACTGTTTTTT

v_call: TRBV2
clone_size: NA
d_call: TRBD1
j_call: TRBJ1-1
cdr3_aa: CASSAQGMGTEAFF
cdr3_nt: TGTGCCAGCAGTGCACAGGGGATGGGTACTGAAGCTTTCTTT

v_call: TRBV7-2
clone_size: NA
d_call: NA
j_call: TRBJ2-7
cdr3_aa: CASSSGPYEQYF
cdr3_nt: TGTGCCAGCAGCTCGGGACCCTACGAGCAGTACTTC